The rows below give T cell receptor beta chains drawn from one sample of a study of human T cells and chemical hapten exposure. TCRdb re-analysed the RACE reads in MiXCR, keeping a single row per CDR3 protein. The repertoire holds 100,000 to 150,000 distinct CDR3 sequences, with around 8.3% as singletons. The sample consisted of whole blood. The receptors were gathered from a male donor in good health. Some clones in this sample may be carry-over from other donors' samples. Both conserved end residues are trimmed from each CDR3. The D gene is left open where the match is weak.

D gene	V gene	J gene	CDR3 protein
TRBD1	TRBV11-2	TRBJ2-2	ASSPDRGLGELF
NA	TRBV7-8	TRBJ2-1	ASSFGDNEQF
NA	TRBV20-1	TRBJ1-1	SAPVITEAF
TRBD1	TRBV6-5	TRBJ1-4	ASSYSQGDYEKLF
TRBD2	TRBV12-3/TRBV12-4	TRBJ2-3	ASTLSSGGARTQY
NA	TRBV18	TRBJ1-2	ASSPPGNSNGYT
TRBD1	TRBV6-2/TRBV6-3	TRBJ2-5	ASSYSISGGVQETQY
NA	TRBV12-5	TRBJ1-2	ASGFAPENYGYT
TRBD2	TRBV7-2	TRBJ2-3	ASRKKGLAGTTDTQY
NA	TRBV12-3/TRBV12-4	TRBJ2-4	ASCHDTQLKNIQY
NA	TRBV12-3/TRBV12-4	TRBJ2-7	ASSFTQLSSYEQY
NA	TRBV6-1	TRBJ2-1	ASSEELLGGGEQF
NA	TRBV7-6	TRBJ2-3	ASSLTIAASTDTQY
NA	TRBV20-1	TRBJ1-4	SAPRGDTATNEKLF
NA	TRBV10-3	TRBJ1-2	AISEGQGFDYGYT
TRBD1	TRBV9	TRBJ1-1	ASSVDETGWGDTEAF
NA	TRBV7-2	TRBJ1-6	ASSLAGGSNSPLH
TRBD1	TRBV12-5	TRBJ2-6	ASGLGRDREIAGANVLT
NA	TRBV12-5	TRBJ1-2	ASGLPNGGTGYT
TRBD1	TRBV12-3/TRBV12-4	TRBJ2-4	ASSGTGKNIQY
NA	TRBV3-1	TRBJ1-1	ASSPSLGTEAF
TRBD2	TRBV11-3	TRBJ2-7	ANSFSGAAYEQY
TRBD2	TRBV2	TRBJ2-2	ASRELAGGPGGELF
NA	TRBV6-5	TRBJ1-2	ASRPDSLDGYT
NA	TRBV7-9	TRBJ1-1	ASSLTGHLNTEAF
NA	TRBV12-3/TRBV12-4	TRBJ1-1	ASSSGTRNTEAF
NA	TRBV18	TRBJ2-4	ASSPSTVLAKNIQY
TRBD1	TRBV12-3/TRBV12-4	TRBJ2-6	ASSLPLGKGAYSGANVLT
TRBD1	TRBV7-2	TRBJ1-4	ASSLAGRGYNEKLF
NA	TRBV14	TRBJ2-2	ASATSDPVTGELF
NA	TRBV3-1	TRBJ1-5	ASSQGDTVNQPQH
NA	TRBV3-1	TRBJ2-2	ASSQGWSTGELF
NA	TRBV20-1	TRBJ2-5	SAMSVETQY
NA	TRBV4-3	TRBJ1-2	ASSQGYGMTGHGYT
TRBD1	TRBV6-5	TRBJ1-1	ASSYRGHLNTEAF
NA	TRBV29-1	TRBJ1-1	SAQSTMNTEAF